This paragraph covers one T cell receptor beta chain sequence. Libraries were prepared by immunoSEQ multiplex PCR; TCRdb keeps only in-frame clonotypes and omits some of them. Of about 93,000 clones in the sample, 89% are singletons; the top ten hold roughly 5%. The CDR3 has 12 residues. Germline CDR1 reads SQVTM; CDR2 reads ANQGSEA. V was clipped by 7 bases and J by 10 bases, with 17 bases between them. The sample is drawn from a study of blood T cell repertoires in COVID-19. V usage is TRBV29-1 and J usage is TRBJ2-1; perhaps TRBD1 as D (5 bases). This TCR was sampled from a man in his sixties with COVID-19, enrolled during active disease. Sequencing input: peripheral blood. CDR3 sequence reads: CSGGLMRAEQFF. The CDR3, as DNA: TGCAGCGGGGGCCTTATGAGAGCGGAGCAGTTCTTC.